The 29 T cell receptor beta chains listed next were all sequenced from one sample in a study of cytomegalovirus exposure and HLA in healthy donors. This PCR relied on a set of 60 Vbeta primers and 13 Jbeta primers. The data were produced by immunoSEQ multiplex PCR, yet TCRdb's version contains in-frame clones alone and is incomplete. The sample includes 90,000 to 120,000 clones, 74% of them seen just once. What was sequenced was PBMCs. These receptor sequences come from a man over 45 in good health and CMV-seropositive.

The sample holds a few counts of this clone. This chain connects TRBV7-3 to TRBJ2-7, with D perhaps TRBD1 (5 bases). The length of the CDR3 is 13 residues. V dropped 2 bases and J dropped 2 bases, with 7 bases sitting between them. From germline, CDR1 is SGHTA and CDR2 FQGTGA. CDR3 in DNA: TGTGCCAGCAGCTTAGACAGCGCCTACGAGCAGTACTTC. Its protein is CASSLDSAYEQYF.

The chain is built from TRBV7-3 and TRBJ2-1, with 10 bases matching TRBD2. The ends lost 0 bases at V and 4 bases at J; junction bases unmatched: 3. CDR3 size: 16 residues. Looked up from germline, CDR1 is SGHTA and CDR2 is FQGTGA. CDR3 sequence: CASSLTTSGIYNEQFF. The CDR3, as DNA: TGTGCCAGCAGCTTAACCACTAGCGGGATTTACAATGAGCAGTTCTTC.

The CDR3 DNA reads as TGTGCCAGTAGGGAGAGTCTTGCACTGTTTTTT. It yields the protein CASRESLALFF. The rearrangement uses TRBV19 and TRBJ1-4; D call uncertain. Trimming took 6 bases from V and 13 from J, leaving 12 bases between them. Per the germline V gene, CDR1 is LNHDA and CDR2 is SQIVND (reference sequence). The CDR3 consists of 11 residues.

V gene TRBV6-5 combines with J gene TRBJ2-1, with D unclear. CDR1 is MNHEY and CDR2 is SVGAGI in the germline V gene. The CDR3 runs to 15 residues. Trimming took off 6 bases at V and 0 bases at J, with 12 bases between the two ends. Here the CDR3 DNA reads TGTGCCAGCAGGCTTCAGGAAACCTCCTACAATGAGCAGTTCTTC. Its translation: CASRLQETSYNEQFF.

The chain joins TRBV28 to TRBJ2-3, with 8 bases lining up with TRBD2. The ends lost 2 bases at V and 7 bases at J; junction bases unmatched: 8. Germline assignment: CDR1 MDHEN and CDR2 SYDVKM. The CDR3 runs to 15 residues. The CDR3 is CASSLRGGPVHTQYF. The CDR3 region has the DNA TGTGCCAGCAGTTTACGCGGGGGGCCCGTCCATACGCAGTATTTT.

This rearrangement joins TRBV12-5 to TRBJ1-2; perhaps TRBD1 as D (5 bases). CDR3 size: 15 residues. Germline-derived CDR1 and CDR2 are LGHNT and FRNRAP. The germline V and J ends were trimmed by 0 bases and 2 bases, with 10 bases remaining between them. In nucleotides, the CDR3 is TGTGCTAGTGGTTTGGTACTGTCAGGGAACTATGGCTACACCTTC. Translating gives CASGLVLSGNYGYTF.

This chain joins TRBV2 and TRBJ1-4, with 7 bases that match TRBD1. CDR3 length equals 15 residues. Germline V CDR1 and CDR2: SNHLY, FYNNEI. J lost 4 bases, V lost 1 base, and 3 bases had no gene match. CDR3 nucleotide sequence: TGTGCCAGCAGTGAAGGGGGACAGATTAATGAAAAACTGTTTTTT. It yields the protein CASSEGGQINEKLFF.

This clone has more than one count but fewer than ten. The V and J genes are TRBV19 and TRBJ2-3, with TRBD1 matching over 8 bases. This CDR3 region has 14 residues. Germline lookup yields CDR1 LNHDA and CDR2 SQIVND (reference sequence). The V gene end was trimmed by 4 bases and the J gene end by 1 base; junction bases not matched to a gene: 1. The CDR3 DNA is TGTGCCAGTAGTAGACAGGGGCGCACAGATACGCAGTATTTT. This codes for CASSRQGRTDTQYF.

The V call is TRBV11-2, the J call TRBJ2-1, with 8 positions matching TRBD2. Per germline, CDR1 SGHAT and CDR2 FQNNGV. V shed 5 bases, J shed 1 base, and the junction held 10 bases outside the gene matches. The CDR3 length is 17 residues. The chain's CDR3 is CASSPYLTSASYNEQFF. For the CDR3, the DNA is TGTGCCAGCAGCCCCTACCTGACTAGCGCATCCTACAATGAGCAGTTCTTC.

To note about this clone: The junction departs from germline at one end; a sequencing error may be responsible. The rearrangement uses TRBV18 and TRBJ1-1; 9 bases line up with TRBD1. CDR1 and CDR2 (germline): KGHSH, LQKENI. The CDR3 sequence is 15 residues long. The CDR3 sequence: CASSSSGTGNSEAFF. In DNA form, the CDR3 reads TGTGCCAGCTCATCTTCCGGGACAGGGAACTCTGAAGCTTTCTTT.

This chain uses TRBV15 with TRBJ1-1; 9 nucleotides align to TRBD1. This CDR3 is built from 16 residues. V lost 8 bases, J lost 1 base, and 11 bases stayed unmatched. Germline V gene sequence: CDR1 LNHNV, CDR2 YYDKDF (reference sequence). Here the CDR3 reads CATGSGTGMSNTEAFF. The DNA of the CDR3 is TGTGCCACCGGCTCCGGGACAGGGATGTCGAACACTGAAGCTTTCTTT.

Concerning this clone itself: Other DNA sequences in the sample encode the same CDR3. The CDR3 region has the DNA TGTGCCAGCAGCGTAGGGCTAGATACTGAAGCTTTCTTT. Its translation is CASSVGLDTEAFF. V usage is TRBV9 and J usage is TRBJ1-1; D gene ambiguous. The V end was cut by 0 bases, the J end by 5 bases, with 8 bases between. CDR3 size: 13 residues. Per the germline V gene, CDR1 is SGDLS and CDR2 is YYNGEE.

CDR3 nucleotides: TGTGCCAGCAGCTTAGAGGGGGTTGCTAATGAAAAACTGTTTTTT. The encoded protein is CASSLEGVANEKLFF. This chain joins TRBV9 and TRBJ1-4, with D possibly matching TRBD1 (6 bases). The germline V and J ends were trimmed by 4 bases and 3 bases, with 13 bases remaining between them. The CDR3 extends over 15 amino acids. Germline assignment: CDR1 SGDLS and CDR2 YYNGEE.

This chain connects TRBV5-1 to TRBJ2-1; maybe TRBD2 (6 bases). With 0 bases removed from V and 5 bases from J, the gap between germline ends came to 12 bases. The CDR3 loop spans 15 amino acids. Germline loops: CDR1 SGHRS, CDR2 YFSETQ. The CDR3 coding sequence is TGCGCCAGCAGCTTGGGGGGACTCCAAAACAATGAGCAGTTCTTC. Translated: CASSLGGLQNNEQFF.

The chain links TRBV5-1 to TRBJ1-2; 9 bases match TRBD1. Germline CDR1 reads SGHRS; CDR2 reads YFSETQ. The V and J ends lost 6 bases and 7 bases, in that order; junction bases with no gene match: 10. The CDR3 loop spans 14 amino acids. The CDR3, as DNA: TGCGCCAGCAATTTAGGGGACAGGGTTAGTGGCTACACCTTC. Its protein is CASNLGDRVSGYTF. The full variable domain, rest sourced from reference TRBV5-1 and TRBJ1-2, is KAGVTQTPRYLIKTRGQQVTLSCSPISGHRSVSWYQQTPGQGLQFLFEYFSETQRNKGNFPGRFSGRQFSNSRSEMNVSTLELGDSALYLCASNLGDRVSGYTFGSGTRLTVV.

The chain carries TRBV5-1 and TRBJ1-1; D remains unclear. The germline V gene has CDR1 SGHRS and CDR2 YFSETQ. V lost 0 bases, J lost 5 bases, and 11 bases lay in between. The CDR3 is made up of 14 amino acids. CDR3 bases: TGCGCCAGCAGCTTGGCGGGTATGAGGACTGAAGCTTTCTTT. Its translation: CASSLAGMRTEAFF.

The chain employs TRBV9 and TRBJ2-3, with 9 bases aligning to TRBD1. Germline V gene lookup returns CDR1 SGDLS and CDR2 YYNGEE. The CDR3 has 15 residues. Trimming removed 4 bases from V and 5 bases from J; junction bases left unmatched: 8. CDR3: CASSQAGTGLDTQYF. The CDR3 coding sequence is TGTGCCAGCAGCCAGGCCGGGACAGGGTTAGATACGCAGTATTTT.

The sample holds a few counts of this clone. This rearrangement joins TRBV11-3 to TRBJ2-1, with 8 bases matching TRBD2. This CDR3 comprises 15 residues. Germline CDR1 is SGHNT and CDR2 is YENEEA. J was trimmed by 3 bases and V by 3 bases; bases with no gene match: 4. CDR3 nucleotide sequence: TGTGCCAGCAGCTTCGGGAGGGAAAGCTACAATGAGCAGTTCTTC. This encodes CASSFGRESYNEQFF.

This clone appeared a few times. The chain links TRBV10-2 to TRBJ2-7, with TRBD1 as a possible D gene (6 bases). CDR1 and CDR2 from the germline V gene are WSHSY and SAAADI. V shed 5 bases and J shed 5 bases, with 10 bases lying between them. This CDR3 contains 12 residues. The CDR3 is CASSQQGNEQYF. The CDR3 DNA reads as TGCGCCAGCAGTCAACAGGGAAACGAGCAGTACTTC.

This clone has more than one count but fewer than ten. The chain joins TRBV11-2 to TRBJ1-4, with 10 positions matching TRBD1. The CDR3 spans 14 residues. The V segment lost 4 bases and the J segment 6 bases; nucleotides outside the gene matches: 2. Per germline, CDR1 SGHAT and CDR2 FQNNGV. As DNA, the CDR3 is TGTGCCAGCAGCTCCGGGACAGGGGATGAAAAACTGTTTTTT. Its protein product is CASSSGTGDEKLFF.

The rearrangement links TRBV7-2 to TRBJ2-5; the D gene is possibly TRBD1 (6 bases). With 4 bases removed from V and 5 bases from J, the gap between germline ends came to 14 bases. This CDR3 region has 14 residues. Germline V lookup: CDR1 SGHTA, CDR2 FQGNSA. Here the CDR3 DNA reads TGTGCCAGCAGCTCCTACAGGGTGGATGAGACCCAGTACTTC. The encoded protein is CASSSYRVDETQYF.

The chain combines TRBV27 with TRBJ1-1, with unresolved D. The CDR3 covers 14 residues. The V and J ends lost 9 bases and 0 bases respectively, with 14 bases between them. The V gene's germline CDR1 is MNHEY and CDR2 SMNVEV (reference sequence). DNA for the CDR3: TGTGCCAGGGTCTCGACACCGATGAACACTGAAGCTTTCTTT. This encodes CARVSTPMNTEAFF.

This clone was recorded a few times. The chain has TRBV25-1 and TRBJ1-3; D not resolved. V lost 1 base, J lost 2 bases, and 3 bases lay in between. CDR3 length: 13 amino acids. CDR1 and CDR2 (germline): MGHDK, SYGVNS. The CDR3 nucleotides read TGTGCCAGCAGTGAATCTGCTGGAAACACCATATATTTT. Translated, it gives CASSESAGNTIYF. The whole variable domain, filled in from reference TRBV25-1 and TRBJ1-3, reads EADIYQTPRYLVIGTGKKITLECSQTMGHDKMYWYQQDPGMELHLIHYSYGVNSTEKGDLSSESTVSRIRTEHFPLTLESARPSHTSQYLCASSESAGNTIYFGEGSWLTVV.

CDR3 bases: TGTGCCAGCAGGGGGCCGGGTCAAGAGACCCAGTACTTC. Residues: CASRGPGQETQYF. V gene TRBV7-9 combines with J gene TRBJ2-5; TRBD1 is a possible D gene (5 bases). Germline CDR1 and CDR2: SEHNR and FQNEAQ (reference sequence). V was cut by 6 bases and J by 2 bases, with 10 bases left in between. CDR3 length equals 13 residues.

The gene calls are TRBV6-7 and TRBJ2-5; 9 bases match TRBD2. TRBV6-7 is classed as an ORF, of uncertain function. V was pared by 2 bases and J by 4 bases, with 8 bases of the junction left unmatched. This CDR3 comprises 16 residues. CDR3 sequence (DNA): TGTGCCAGCAGTTACGGGGGGCGGGAGGGCCTAGAGACCCAGTACTTC. Translating it yields CASSYGGREGLETQYF.

The chain is built from TRBV5-4 and TRBJ1-2; no reliable D call. The V gene's germline CDR1 is SGHNT and CDR2 YYREEE (reference sequence). The CDR3 is made up of 13 amino acids. Trimming shortened V by 4 bases and J by 1 base, and 8 bases separated the two germline ends. The CDR3 sequence: CASSLNSNYGYTF. The CDR3 DNA follows: TGTGCCAGCAGCCTCAACAGTAACTATGGCTACACCTTC.

This sequence joins TRBV20-1 and TRBJ2-1, with D possibly being TRBD1 (5 bases). V lost 4 bases and J lost 10, with 8 bases in between. Germline V gives CDR1 DFQATT, CDR2 SNEGSKA (reference sequence). This CDR3 contains 10 residues. The CDR3 bases are TGCAGTGCTAAACAGGTGGAGCAGTTCTTC. Its protein is CSAKQVEQFF.

For this clone: At one boundary the junction diverges from the germline segment, which might be a read error. This sample also contains other DNA sequences that code for the same CDR3. The gene calls are TRBV2 and TRBJ2-2; TRBD1 aligns across 7 bases. Germline CDR1 and CDR2: SNHLY and FYNNEI. The CDR3 sequence is 15 residues long. The chain's CDR3 is CASKLGTANTGELFF. In DNA form, the CDR3 reads TGTGCCAGCAAGCTCGGGACAGCGAACACCGGAGAGCTGTTTTTT.

In the case of this clone: An end of the junction does not agree with germline; a read error may underlie this. The rearrangement links TRBV5-5 to TRBJ2-7; tentative D call: TRBD1 (5 bases). CDR3 size: 14 residues. In germline, CDR1 is SGHKS, CDR2 YYEKEE (reference sequence). The CDR3 loop is CASSLYPGMYEQYF. CDR3 bases: TGTGCCAGCAGCTTGTATCCAGGGATGTACGAGCAGTATTTC.